This T cell receptor (beta chain) derives from a study of blood T cell repertoires in COVID-19. Clones were read by immunoSEQ multiplex PCR, and TCRdb kept only the in-frame ones, dropping some. The data hold under 200,000 clones, with 65% to 90% observed a single time. The length of the CDR3 is 15 residues. From germline, CDR1 is MNHEY and CDR2 SVGAGI. The junction had 4 bases not matched to a gene; V was cut back by 6 bases and J by 0 bases. This sequence was found in a human donor in a cohort sampled during active COVID-19. Sequenced input: peripheral blood. The V and J genes are TRBV6-5 and TRBJ1-5; 8 nucleotides align to TRBD1. The CDR3 protein is CASRWTGYSNQPQHF. The CDR3 coding sequence is TGTGCCAGCAGATGGACAGGGTATAGCAATCAGCCCCAGCATTTT.